This entry lists 24 T cell receptor beta chains sequenced from one sample in a study of cytomegalovirus exposure and HLA in healthy donors. Measured with immunoSEQ multiplex PCR; TCRdb has only the in-frame clones, and not every one. Altogether roughly 150,000 clones are present, 75% to 90% being singletons, with the ten largest covering approximately 2.4%. Sequencing was done on a sample of PBMCs. The receptors derive from a woman aged 18-29 years in good health and CMV-seronegative.

The chain has TRBV29-1 and TRBJ1-1; TRBD1 matches 8 bases. V shed 6 bases and J 1 base; nucleotides not matched to a gene: 4. This CDR3 comprises 13 residues. Germline V CDR1 and CDR2: SQVTM, ANQGSEA. The CDR3 spells CSVSDRGNTEAFF. The DNA for the CDR3 is TGCAGCGTCTCCGACAGGGGGAACACTGAAGCTTTCTTT.

The rearrangement links TRBV11-1 to TRBJ1-2; 8 bases match TRBD1. J lost 2 bases, V lost 6 bases, and 8 bases had no gene match. This CDR3 comprises 15 residues. Germline V gene data show CDR1 as SGHAT and CDR2 as FQDESV (reference sequence). The CDR3 region is CASSFRTGLNYGYTF. The CDR3 DNA sequence: TGTGCCAGCAGTTTCCGGACAGGGTTGAACTATGGCTACACCTTC.

This clone was picked up a small number of times. The genes are TRBV6-1 and TRBJ1-6, with a possible D match to TRBD1 (6 bases). V gave up 2 bases and J gave up 10 bases, with 12 bases separating them. This CDR3 spans 14 amino acids. Germline assignment: CDR1 MNHNS and CDR2 SASEGT. The CDR3 DNA is TGTGCCAGCAGTGAATTAACAGGGTACTCACCCCTCCACTTT. Translation gives CASSELTGYSPLHF.

The J gene is TRBJ1-2, the V gene TRBV19; D is unclear. CDR1 is LNHDA, CDR2 SQIVND, per germline (reference sequence). The CDR3 consists of 13 residues. V lost 10 bases and J 1 base, leaving 13 bases between the germline ends. This chain's CDR3 is CATSLRVNYGYTF. The CDR3 bases are TGTGCCACTTCCCTCCGGGTTAACTATGGCTACACCTTC.

V and J are TRBV7-2 and TRBJ2-1; TRBD1 might be the D (5 bases). Germline V gene sequence: CDR1 SGHTA, CDR2 FQGNSA. The V gene lost 5 bases and the J gene lost 7 bases, with 12 bases spanning the gap. The CDR3 loop spans 13 amino acids. CDR3 residues: CASSRQGPNEQFF. The CDR3 bases are TGTGCCAGCAGCCGGCAGGGCCCGAATGAGCAGTTCTTC.

The genes are TRBV4-3 and TRBJ2-7, with 9 bases aligning to TRBD2. There are 17 residues in the CDR3. V gave up 5 bases and J gave up 1 base; unmatched junction bases: 12. Germline V gene lookup returns CDR1 LGHNA and CDR2 YSLEER. The CDR3 spells CASSDTLLTSGSYEQYF. CDR3 DNA sequence: TGCGCCAGCAGCGATACTCTATTGACTAGCGGATCCTACGAGCAGTACTTC.

The gene calls are TRBV10-3 and TRBJ2-7; no reliable D call. The CDR3 consists of 14 residues. Looked up from germline, CDR1 is ENHRY and CDR2 is SYGVKD. Trimming took off 1 base at V and 0 bases at J, with 7 bases between the two ends. The CDR3 coding sequence is TGTGCCATCAGTGAGTTCCTCCTCTCCTACGAGCAGTACTTC. Encoded protein: CAISEFLLSYEQYF.

V is TRBV29-1 and J is TRBJ1-1; 9 positions agree with TRBD1. This CDR3 region has 14 residues. CDR1 and CDR2 from the germline V gene are SQVTM and ANQGSEA. After removal of 2 bases from V and 7 bases from J, the junction contained 8 bases not matched to a gene. The CDR3 nucleotides are TGCAGCGTTGAAAACAGGGGGCGTCGGGATGAAGCTTTCTTT. Its translation: CSVENRGRRDEAFF.

The chain uses TRBV12-5 and TRBJ2-3; TRBD2 matches at 14 bases. V lost 0 bases and J lost 5; bases outside the gene matches: 4. Germline CDR1 reads LGHNT; CDR2 reads FRNRAP. The CDR3 runs to 17 residues. CDR3 DNA: TGTGCTAGTGGTTTGGTAATGACTAGCGGGAGGGGAGATACGCAGTATTTT. It translates to CASGLVMTSGRGDTQYF. Full variable domain (outside the CDR3, taken from reference TRBV12-5 and TRBJ2-3): DARVTQTPRHKVTEMGQEVTMRCQPILGHNTVFWYRQTMMQGLELLAYFRNRAPLDDSGMPKDRFSAEMPDATLATLKIQPSEPRDSAVYFCASGLVMTSGRGDTQYFGPGTRLTVL.

The chain uses TRBV6-5 and TRBJ1-3, with 7 bases matching TRBD1. CDR1 and CDR2 (germline): MNHEY, SVGAGI. V gave up 8 bases and J gave up 3 bases; unmatched junction bases: 4. CDR3 length equals 13 residues. The CDR3 sequence: CASGQVNGNTIYF. In DNA form, the CDR3 reads TGTGCCAGCGGACAGGTTAATGGAAACACCATATATTTT.

The genes are TRBV29-1 and TRBJ2-5; the D gene is possibly TRBD1 (5 bases). The germline gives CDR1 SQVTM, CDR2 ANQGSEA. There are 10 residues in the CDR3. V shed 5 bases and J shed 8 bases, with 9 bases lying between them. In nucleotides, the CDR3 is TGCAGCGTTCTAAGGGGCACCCAGTACTTC. It specifies CSVLRGTQYF.

The chain links TRBV19 to TRBJ2-7; TRBD2 is a possible D gene (6 bases). Per the germline V gene, CDR1 is LNHDA and CDR2 is SQIVND (reference sequence). Trimming stripped 6 bases from V and 4 bases from J, with 19 bases between. The CDR3 covers 15 residues. CDR3 sequence: CASSPLVAVRYEQYF. The CDR3, as DNA: TGTGCCAGTAGCCCCCTAGTAGCGGTACGATACGAGCAGTACTTC.

The CDR3 DNA reads as TGTGCCAGCAGTCCCGGGACTAGCCATACCGGGGAGCTGTTTTTT. This sequence encodes CASSPGTSHTGELFF. The V gene is TRBV28, the J gene TRBJ2-2, with 9 nucleotides matching TRBD2. Germline values: CDR1 MDHEN, CDR2 SYDVKM. This CDR3 is built from 15 residues. The trim removed 5 bases at V and 5 bases at J, leaving 6 bases unmatched. Complete variable domain (other parts from reference TRBV28 and TRBJ2-2): DVKVTQSSRYLVKRTGEKVFLECVQDMDHENMFWYRQDPGLGLRLIYFSYDVKMKEKGDIPEGYSVSREKKERFSLILESASTNQTSMYLCASSPGTSHTGELFFGEGSRLTVL.

V and J are TRBV4-1 and TRBJ2-4; no definite D call. The germline V and J ends were trimmed by 0 bases and 0 bases, with 21 bases remaining between them. CDR1 is MGHRA and CDR2 is YSYEKL in the germline V gene. There are 20 residues in the CDR3. The CDR3 DNA sequence: TGCGCCAGCAGCCAAGATTATACAGTTTGGCAGGTAATAGCCAAAAACATTCAGTACTTC. It codes for CASSQDYTVWQVIAKNIQYF.

V and J are TRBV6-5 and TRBJ1-3, with D unclear. CDR1 and CDR2 from the germline V gene are MNHEY and SVGAGI. The CDR3 contains 16 residues. V shed 0 bases and J shed 0 bases, with 9 bases lying between them. CDR3 sequence: CASSYSISSSGNTIYF. The CDR3 DNA reads as TGTGCCAGCAGTTACTCTATATCGTCCTCTGGAAACACCATATATTTT.

The genes are TRBV4-1 and TRBJ1-5; no reliable D call. The germline gives CDR1 MGHRA, CDR2 YSYEKL. The CDR3 totals 14 residues. Trimming removed 0 bases at V and 5 bases at J, with 8 bases between. The CDR3 loop reads CASSQEGSDQPQHF. CDR3 DNA: TGCGCCAGCAGCCAAGAAGGCAGCGATCAGCCCCAGCATTTT.

The chain links TRBV6-5 to TRBJ1-4, with TRBD1 as a possible D gene (6 bases). V was shortened by 2 bases and J by 8 bases, with 15 bases between the two germline ends. CDR3 length equals 15 residues. The V gene's germline CDR1 is MNHEY and CDR2 SVGAGI. As DNA, the CDR3 is TGTGCCAGCAGTTACGGGGCAGGGGTACGAGAAAAACTGTTTTTT. Protein sequence: CASSYGAGVREKLFF.

The rearrangement joins TRBV6-5 to TRBJ2-7; no reliable D call. Deletions cut 6 bases from V and 3 bases from J, with 12 bases between. CDR3 length: 13 residues. The V gene's germline CDR1 is MNHEY and CDR2 SVGAGI. CDR3 coding DNA: TGTGCCAGCAGCTCTACCTCCTACTACGAGCAGTACTTC. Translated: CASSSTSYYEQYF.

This clone was recorded once. This chain joins TRBV6-1 and TRBJ1-2; D gene uncertain. CDR3 length: 12 amino acids. CDR1 is MNHNS and CDR2 is SASEGT in the germline V gene. Trimming removed 3 bases from V and 4 bases from J, with 6 bases in between. The DNA of the CDR3 is TGTGCCAGCAGTGATTTATTCTATGGCTACACCTTC. Amino acid sequence: CASSDLFYGYTF.

The gene calls are TRBV29-1 and TRBJ2-3; 7 bases map to TRBD1. The junction had 13 bases not matched to a gene; V was cut back by 7 bases and J by 3 bases. Germline-derived CDR1 and CDR2 are SQVTM and ANQGSEA. The CDR3 is made up of 15 amino acids. CDR3 amino acids: CSAYHRGLGTDTQYF. The CDR3 DNA is TGCAGCGCCTACCACAGGGGCTTGGGTACAGATACGCAGTATTTT.

The rearrangement joins TRBV4-1 to TRBJ2-5; 8 nucleotides align to TRBD2. V lost 4 bases, J lost 4 bases, and 11 bases stayed unmatched. There are 16 residues in the CDR3. CDR1 is MGHRA and CDR2 is YSYEKL in the germline V gene. The CDR3 is CASSLTMREELETQYF. In nucleotides, the CDR3 is TGCGCCAGCAGCCTCACTATGCGGGAGGAATTAGAGACCCAGTACTTC.

V gene TRBV6-5 combines with J gene TRBJ2-1; TRBD1 aligns across 8 bases. From germline, CDR1 is MNHEY and CDR2 SVGAGI. The CDR3 has 15 residues. Trimming at V came to 2 bases and at J to 2 bases, leaving 2 bases not matched to a gene. In nucleotides, the CDR3 is TGTGCCAGCAGTTACGCAGGGGGCGCCTACAATGAGCAGTTCTTC. Its protein is CASSYAGGAYNEQFF.

The rearrangement links TRBV27 to TRBJ1-2, with D possibly matching TRBD1 (6 bases). CDR1 is MNHEY, CDR2 SMNVEV, per germline (reference sequence). This CDR3 spans 16 amino acids. The V gene lost 6 bases and the J gene lost 2 bases, with 19 bases spanning the gap. CDR3 in amino acids: CASSLSVQGSNYGYTF. The CDR3 DNA sequence: TGTGCCAGCAGCCTATCCGTACAGGGCTCCAACTATGGCTACACCTTC.

The rearrangement uses TRBV19 and TRBJ1-5; 10 nucleotides match TRBD1. The CDR3 has 14 residues. V lost 8 bases and J lost 1; bases outside the gene matches: 2. Per the germline V gene, CDR1 is LNHDA and CDR2 is SQIVND (reference sequence). The CDR3 here is CASEDRGSNQPQHF. The CDR3 DNA reads as TGTGCCAGTGAGGACAGGGGGAGCAATCAGCCCCAGCATTTT.